Below are 7 T cell receptor beta chains sequenced from a single sample in a study of blood T cell repertoires in COVID-19. The protocol was immunoSEQ multiplex PCR, while the TCRdb copy is restricted to in-frame clones and leaves out a portion. The table shows around 250,000 clones, with over 70% occurring only once. Sequencing was carried out using peripheral blood. The receptors originated from an older man with acute or convalescent COVID-19.

The rearrangement joins TRBV5-1 to TRBJ2-5; tentatively, D is TRBD2 (5 bases). Trimming took 4 bases from V and 4 from J, leaving 17 bases between them. There are 15 residues in the CDR3. The germline V gene encodes CDR1 SGHRS and CDR2 YFSETQ. The CDR3 loop is CASSPGGRAGETQYF. Here the CDR3 DNA reads TGCGCCAGCAGCCCCGGAGGAAGGGCCGGAGAGACCCAGTACTTC.

The V gene is TRBV7-2, the J gene TRBJ2-7; 7 nucleotides match TRBD1. Germline loops: CDR1 SGHTA, CDR2 FQGNSA. This CDR3 comprises 13 residues. V was pared by 5 bases and J by 5 bases, with 6 bases of the junction left unmatched. This CDR3 reads CASSNLQGHEQYF. The CDR3 coding sequence is TGTGCCAGCAGCAATTTACAGGGGCACGAGCAGTACTTC. The entire variable domain, with the rest obtained from reference TRBV7-2 and TRBJ2-7, is as follows: GAGVSQSPSNKVTEKGKDVELRCDPISGHTALYWYRQSLGQGLEFLIYFQGNSAPDKSGLPSDRFSAERTGGSVSTLTIQRTQQEDSAVYLCASSNLQGHEQYFGPGTRLTVT.

This chain links TRBV5-1 with TRBJ2-1; no firm D call. Trimming took off 4 bases at V and 4 bases at J, with 12 bases between the two ends. CDR1 and CDR2 (germline): SGHRS, YFSETQ. The CDR3 consists of 14 residues. The CDR3 coding sequence is TGCGCCAGCAGCGAACCTATTGGTTACAATGAGCAGTTCTTC. Its translation is CASSEPIGYNEQFF.

The CDR3 nucleotides read TGTGCCAGCAGTTACACCCCTCGACTTGTGGGTACGCAGTATTTT. Translation gives CASSYTPRLVGTQYF. V and J are TRBV6-2 or TRBV6-3 and TRBJ2-3; D gene unclear. Trimming shortened V by 2 bases and J by 8 bases, and 17 bases separated the two germline ends. The germline V gene has CDR1 MNHEY and CDR2 SVGEGT. The CDR3 length is 15 residues.

The chain carries TRBV28 and TRBJ1-6; tentatively, D is TRBD1 (6 bases). Deletions cut 5 bases from V and 7 bases from J, with 15 bases between. The CDR3 is made up of 15 amino acids. Germline loops: CDR1 MDHEN, CDR2 SYDVKM. This CDR3 reads CASSGGALGNSPLHF. Written as DNA, the CDR3 is TGTGCCAGCAGTGGGGGGGCCCTCGGAAATTCACCCCTCCACTTT.

The chain is built from TRBV6-5 and TRBJ1-1; 7 nucleotides align to TRBD1. Germline CDR1 is MNHEY and CDR2 is SVGAGI. J gave up 3 bases and V 6 bases, and 7 bases lay outside the gene matches. This CDR3 contains 14 residues. In DNA, the CDR3 is TGTGCCAGCAGGCCCACAGGGGCGGACACTGAAGCTTTCTTT. Translated: CASRPTGADTEAFF.

The chain links TRBV2 to TRBJ2-7, with TRBD1 matching over 7 bases. Germline CDR1 SNHLY, CDR2 FYNNEI. This CDR3 region has 14 residues. V shed 3 bases, J shed 6 bases, and the junction held 8 bases outside the gene matches. CDR3 nucleotides: TGTGCCAGCAGTGAGGAGACAGGGCTCGGCGAGCAGTACTTC. Protein: CASSEETGLGEQYF.